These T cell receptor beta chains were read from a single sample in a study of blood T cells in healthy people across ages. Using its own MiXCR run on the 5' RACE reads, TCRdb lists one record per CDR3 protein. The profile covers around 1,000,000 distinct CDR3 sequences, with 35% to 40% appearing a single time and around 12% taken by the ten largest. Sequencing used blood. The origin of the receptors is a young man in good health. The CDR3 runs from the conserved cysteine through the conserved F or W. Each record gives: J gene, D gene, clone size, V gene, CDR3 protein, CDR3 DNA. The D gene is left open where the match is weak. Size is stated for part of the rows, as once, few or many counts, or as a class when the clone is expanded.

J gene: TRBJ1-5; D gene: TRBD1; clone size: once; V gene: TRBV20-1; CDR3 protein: CSALGTAYNQPQHF; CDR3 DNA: TGCAGTGCTCTCGGGACAGCCTACAATCAGCCCCAGCATTTT
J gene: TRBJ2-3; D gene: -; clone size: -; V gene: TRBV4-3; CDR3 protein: CASSPVEGYTDTQYF; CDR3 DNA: TGCGCCAGCAGCCCAGTGGAGGGGTACACAGATACGCAGTATTTT
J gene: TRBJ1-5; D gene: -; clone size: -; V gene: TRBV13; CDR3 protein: CASSLQGGKEPQHF; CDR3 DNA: TGTGCCAGCAGCTTACAGGGTGGCAAGGAGCCCCAGCATTTT
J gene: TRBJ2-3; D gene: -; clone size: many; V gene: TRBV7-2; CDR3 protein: CASKRLGTPTDTQYF; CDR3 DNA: TGTGCCAGCAAAAGGCTAGGGACTCCCACAGATACGCAGTATTTT
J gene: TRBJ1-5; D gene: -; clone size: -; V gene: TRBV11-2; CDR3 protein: CASSGQGMSNQPQHF; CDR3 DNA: TGTGCCAGCAGCGGGCAGGGTATGAGCAATCAGCCCCAGCATTTT
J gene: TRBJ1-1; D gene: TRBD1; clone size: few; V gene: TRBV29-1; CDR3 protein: CSASGQRTEAFF; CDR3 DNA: TGCAGCGCCTCGGGACAGCGCACTGAAGCTTTCTTT
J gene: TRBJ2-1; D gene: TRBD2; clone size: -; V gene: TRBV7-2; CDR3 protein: CVSSFGGGFYNEQFF; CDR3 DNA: TGTGTCAGCAGCTTCGGGGGGGGCTTCTACAATGAGCAGTTCTTC
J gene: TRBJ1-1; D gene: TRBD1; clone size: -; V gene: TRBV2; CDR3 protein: CASDWTGGSEAFF; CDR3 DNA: TGTGCCAGCGACTGGACAGGGGGCTCTGAAGCTTTCTTT
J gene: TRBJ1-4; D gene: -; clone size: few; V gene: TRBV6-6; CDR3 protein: CASSSVGGAREKLFF; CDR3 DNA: TGTGCCAGCAGTTCCGTTGGAGGTGCGCGGGAAAAACTGTTTTTT
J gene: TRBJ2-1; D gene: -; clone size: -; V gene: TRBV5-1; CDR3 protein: CASSLVTGTPHNERFF; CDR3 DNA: TGCGCCAGCAGCTTGGTGACAGGAACTCCTCACAATGAGCGGTTCTTC
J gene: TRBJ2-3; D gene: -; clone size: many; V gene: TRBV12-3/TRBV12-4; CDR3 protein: CASSLSDSTDTQYF; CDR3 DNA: TGTGCCAGCAGTTTATCCGACAGCACAGATACGCAGTATTTT
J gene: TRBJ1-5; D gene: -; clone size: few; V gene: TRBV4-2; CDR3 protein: CASSQGPQPQHF; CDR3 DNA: TGTGCCAGCAGCCAAGGTCCTCAGCCCCAGCATTTT
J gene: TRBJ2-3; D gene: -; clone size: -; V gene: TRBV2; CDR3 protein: CASSEGSSARIDTQYF; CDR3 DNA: TGTGCCAGCAGTGAAGGGTCTAGCGCGCGCATAGATACGCAGTATTTT
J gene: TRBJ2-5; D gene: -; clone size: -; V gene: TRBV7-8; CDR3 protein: CASSSAGRGETQYF; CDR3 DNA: TGTGCCAGCAGCTCAGCAGGGCGGGGAGAGACCCAGTACTTC
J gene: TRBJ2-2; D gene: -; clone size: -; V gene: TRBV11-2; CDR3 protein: CASSARGHGTGELFF; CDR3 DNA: TGTGCCAGCAGCGCCCGGGGCCATGGCACCGGGGAGCTGTTTTTT
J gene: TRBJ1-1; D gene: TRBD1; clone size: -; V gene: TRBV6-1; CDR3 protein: CASSEKTGGFHTEAFF; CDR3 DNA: TGTGCCAGCAGTGAAAAGACAGGGGGCTTTCACACTGAAGCTTTCTTT
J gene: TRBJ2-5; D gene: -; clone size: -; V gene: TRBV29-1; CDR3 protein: CSGTRAEIQETQYF; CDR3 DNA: TGCAGCGGGACCCGTGCAGAGATCCAAGAGACCCAGTACTTC
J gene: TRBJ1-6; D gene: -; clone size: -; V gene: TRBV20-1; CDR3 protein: CSASSGGNSPPHF; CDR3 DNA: TGCAGTGCTAGTTCGGGGGGCAATTCACCCCCCCACTTT
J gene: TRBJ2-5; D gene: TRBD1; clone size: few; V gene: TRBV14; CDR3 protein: CASSKLSGTGETQYF; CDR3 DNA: TGTGCCAGCAGCAAACTCTCCGGGACAGGAGAGACCCAGTACTTC
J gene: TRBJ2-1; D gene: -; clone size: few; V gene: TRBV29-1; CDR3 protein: CSVEGTNGAPYNEQFF; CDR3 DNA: TGCAGCGTTGAAGGGACTAACGGCGCTCCCTACAATGAGCAGTTCTTC
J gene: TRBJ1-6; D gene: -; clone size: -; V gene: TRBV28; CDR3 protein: CASSLWAGDNSPLHF; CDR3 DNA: TGTGCCAGCAGTTTATGGGCAGGGGACAATTCACCCCTCCACTTT
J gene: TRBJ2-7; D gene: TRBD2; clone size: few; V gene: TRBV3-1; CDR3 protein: CASSQEISGVHYEQYF; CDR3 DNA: TGTGCCAGCAGCCAAGAAATAAGCGGGGTTCACTACGAGCAGTACTTC
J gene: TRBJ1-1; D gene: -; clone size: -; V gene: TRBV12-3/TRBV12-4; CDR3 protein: CASRATGLDTEAFF; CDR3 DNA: TGTGCCAGCAGGGCTACAGGGTTGGACACTGAAGCTTTCTTT
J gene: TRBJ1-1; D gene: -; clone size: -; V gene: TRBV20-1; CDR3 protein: CSASDSDTEAFF; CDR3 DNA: TGCAGTGCTTCGGACTCAGACACTGAAGCTTTCTTT
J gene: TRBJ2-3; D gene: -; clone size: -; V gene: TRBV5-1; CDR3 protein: CASSPGEPSTDTQYF; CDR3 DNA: TGCGCCAGCAGCCCCGGCGAGCCTAGCACAGATACGCAGTATTTT
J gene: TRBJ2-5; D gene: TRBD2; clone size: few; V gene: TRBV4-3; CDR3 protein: CASTSLGTSGDKETQYF; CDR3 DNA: TGCGCCAGCACGTCTCTTGGGACTAGCGGGGACAAAGAGACCCAGTACTTC
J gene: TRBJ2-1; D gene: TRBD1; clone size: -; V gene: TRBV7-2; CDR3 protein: CASSFPTLPDRNSYNEQFF; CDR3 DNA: TGTGCCAGCAGCTTCCCAACACTACCGGACAGGAACTCCTACAATGAGCAGTTCTTC
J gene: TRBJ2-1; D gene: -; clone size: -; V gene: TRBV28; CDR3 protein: CASSPSGTFWANEQFF; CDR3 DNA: TGTGCCAGCAGCCCCTCCGGGACCTTCTGGGCCAATGAGCAGTTCTTC
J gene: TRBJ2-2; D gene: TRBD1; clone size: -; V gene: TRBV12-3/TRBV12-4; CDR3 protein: CASSLDRGTDTGELFF; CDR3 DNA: TGTGCCAGCAGTTTAGACAGGGGTACGGACACCGGGGAGCTGTTTTTT
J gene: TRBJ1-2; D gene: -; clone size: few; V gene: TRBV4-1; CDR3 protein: CASSQDLVRDYGYTF; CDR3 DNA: TGCGCCAGCAGCCAAGATCTCGTCCGGGACTATGGCTACACCTTC
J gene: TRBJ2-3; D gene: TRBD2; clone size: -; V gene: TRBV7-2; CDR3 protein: CASSLQRGTTDTQYF; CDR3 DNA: TGTGCCAGCAGCTTACAGCGGGGGACCACAGATACGCAGTATTTT
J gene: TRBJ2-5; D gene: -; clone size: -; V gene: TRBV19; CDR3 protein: CASSMGAKTQYF; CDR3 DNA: TGTGCCAGTAGTATGGGGGCGAAGACCCAGTACTTC
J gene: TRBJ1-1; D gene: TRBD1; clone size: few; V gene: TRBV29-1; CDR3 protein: CSVDKGGEEAFF; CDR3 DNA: TGCAGCGTTGATAAAGGGGGCGAGGAAGCTTTCTTT
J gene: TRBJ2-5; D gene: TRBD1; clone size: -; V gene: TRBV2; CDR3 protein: CATLWTGTGVQETQYF; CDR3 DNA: TGTGCCACCTTGTGGACCGGGACAGGAGTTCAAGAGACCCAGTACTTC
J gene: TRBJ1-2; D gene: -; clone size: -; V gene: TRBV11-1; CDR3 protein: CASSRSGNYGYTF; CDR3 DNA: TGTGCCAGCAGCCGCTCGGGTAACTATGGCTACACCTTC
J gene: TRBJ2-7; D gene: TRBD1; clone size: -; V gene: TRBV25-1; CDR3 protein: CAGSRPGGYEQYF; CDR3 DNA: TGTGCCGGATCCCGCCCAGGGGGTTACGAGCAGTACTTC
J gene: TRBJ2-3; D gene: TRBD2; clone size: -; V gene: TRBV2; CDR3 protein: CASGTSGRGSTDTQYF; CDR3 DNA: TGTGCCAGCGGGACTAGCGGCAGGGGGAGCACAGATACGCAGTATTTT
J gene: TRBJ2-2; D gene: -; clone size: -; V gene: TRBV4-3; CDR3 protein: CASSQESGNTGELFF; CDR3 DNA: TGCGCCAGCAGCCAAGAATCCGGGAACACCGGGGAGCTGTTTTTT
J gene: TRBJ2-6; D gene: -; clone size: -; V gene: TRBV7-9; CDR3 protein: CASSNDRSGANVLTF; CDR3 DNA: TGTGCCAGCAGCAACGACAGGTCTGGGGCCAACGTCCTGACTTTC
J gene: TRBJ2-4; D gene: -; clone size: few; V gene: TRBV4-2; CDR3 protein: CASSQDSSTRANIQYF; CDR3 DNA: TGTGCCAGCAGCCAAGACTCCTCGACTAGGGCCAACATTCAGTACTTC
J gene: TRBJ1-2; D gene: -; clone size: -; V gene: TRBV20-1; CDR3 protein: CSAKLEYGYTF; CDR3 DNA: TGCAGTGCTAAACTTGAATATGGCTACACCTTC
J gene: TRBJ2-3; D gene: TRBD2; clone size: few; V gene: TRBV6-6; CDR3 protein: CASSYSAGGPDTQYF; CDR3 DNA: TGTGCCAGCAGTTACTCCGCGGGGGGGCCGGATACGCAGTATTTT
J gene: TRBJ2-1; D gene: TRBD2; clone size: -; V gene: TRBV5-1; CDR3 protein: CASGRGGDYNEQFF; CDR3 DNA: TGCGCCAGCGGCCGGGGGGGGGATTACAATGAGCAGTTCTTC
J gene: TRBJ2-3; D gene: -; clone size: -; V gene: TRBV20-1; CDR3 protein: CSARRADGGTDTQYF; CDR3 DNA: TGCAGTGCTAGAAGGGCGGACGGGGGCACAGATACGCAGTATTTT
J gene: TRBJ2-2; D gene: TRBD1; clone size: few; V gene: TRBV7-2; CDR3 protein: CASSLAGTGNTGELFF; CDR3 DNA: TGTGCCAGCAGCTTAGCCGGGACAGGGAACACCGGGGAGCTGTTTTTT
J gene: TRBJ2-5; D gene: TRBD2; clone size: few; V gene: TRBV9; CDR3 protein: CASSETSALQETQYF; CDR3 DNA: TGTGCCAGCAGCGAGACTAGCGCGTTACAAGAGACCCAGTACTTC
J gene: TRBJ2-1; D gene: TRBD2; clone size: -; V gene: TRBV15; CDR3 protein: CATSKSGGNYNEQFF; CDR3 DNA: TGTGCCACCAGCAAAAGCGGGGGGAACTACAATGAGCAGTTCTTC
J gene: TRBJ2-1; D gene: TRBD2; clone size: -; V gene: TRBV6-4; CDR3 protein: CASSDSVGGGYNEQFF; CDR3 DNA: TGTGCCAGCAGTGACTCAGTAGGCGGGGGCTACAATGAGCAGTTCTTC
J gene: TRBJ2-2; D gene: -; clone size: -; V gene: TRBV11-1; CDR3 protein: CASSLAHGGLDTGELFF; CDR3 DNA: TGTGCCAGCAGCTTAGCCCACGGGGGCCTGGACACCGGGGAGCTGTTTTTT